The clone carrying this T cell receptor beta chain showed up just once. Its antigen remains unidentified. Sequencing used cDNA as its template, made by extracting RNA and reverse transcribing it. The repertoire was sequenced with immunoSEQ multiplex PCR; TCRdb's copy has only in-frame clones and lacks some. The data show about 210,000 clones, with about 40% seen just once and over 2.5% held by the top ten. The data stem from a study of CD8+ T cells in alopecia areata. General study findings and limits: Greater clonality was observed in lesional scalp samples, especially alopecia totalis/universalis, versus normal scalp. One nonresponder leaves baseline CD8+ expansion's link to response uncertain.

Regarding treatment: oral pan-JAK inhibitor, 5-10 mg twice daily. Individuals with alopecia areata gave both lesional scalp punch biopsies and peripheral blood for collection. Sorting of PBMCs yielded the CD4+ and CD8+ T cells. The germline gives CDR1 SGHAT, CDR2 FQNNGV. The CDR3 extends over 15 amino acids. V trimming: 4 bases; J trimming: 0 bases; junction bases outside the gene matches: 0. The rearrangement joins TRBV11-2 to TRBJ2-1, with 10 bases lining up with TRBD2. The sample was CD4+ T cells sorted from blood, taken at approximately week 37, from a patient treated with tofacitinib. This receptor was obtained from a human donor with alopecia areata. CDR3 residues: CASSSSGSSYNEQFF. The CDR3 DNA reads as TGTGCCAGCAGCTCTAGCGGGAGCTCCTACAATGAGCAGTTCTTC.